This T cell receptor (beta chain) derives from a study of CD8 T cells in Susac syndrome. RNA was extracted with the RNeasy kit, and a quantity of roughly 0.5 to 1 ug was reverse transcribed using random hexamers. The authors amplified TCR beta CDR3 across 54 Vbeta and 13 Jbeta using immunoSEQ multiplex PCR. In TCRdb, the immunoSEQ multiplex PCR reads were re-called with MiXCR into one record per CDR3 protein. Of about 280,000 distinct CDR3 sequences in the sample, roughly 81% are singletons; the top ten hold about 0.11%. The authors negatively isolated CD8+ and CD4+ T cells and FACS-enriched TEMRA cells. The junction had 5 bases not matched to a gene; V was cut back by 7 bases and J by 5 bases. The CDR3 contains 12 residues. In germline, CDR1 is SQVTM, CDR2 ANQGSEA.

The chain has TRBV29-1 and TRBJ1-2, with 9 bases lining up with TRBD1. The source material was CD8+ T cells from PBMCs. The TCR sequence derives from a human donor with multiple sclerosis. The CDR3 region is CSGWTGEYGYTF. CDR3 bases: TGCAGCGGGTGGACAGGGGAATATGGCTACACCTTC. Full variable domain (missing parts from reference TRBV29-1 and TRBJ1-2): SAVISQKPSRDICQRGTSLTIQCQVDSQVTMMFWYRQQPGQSLTLIATANQGSEATYESGFVIDKFPISRPNLTFSTLTVSNMSPEDSSIYLCSGWTGEYGYTFGSGTRLTVV.